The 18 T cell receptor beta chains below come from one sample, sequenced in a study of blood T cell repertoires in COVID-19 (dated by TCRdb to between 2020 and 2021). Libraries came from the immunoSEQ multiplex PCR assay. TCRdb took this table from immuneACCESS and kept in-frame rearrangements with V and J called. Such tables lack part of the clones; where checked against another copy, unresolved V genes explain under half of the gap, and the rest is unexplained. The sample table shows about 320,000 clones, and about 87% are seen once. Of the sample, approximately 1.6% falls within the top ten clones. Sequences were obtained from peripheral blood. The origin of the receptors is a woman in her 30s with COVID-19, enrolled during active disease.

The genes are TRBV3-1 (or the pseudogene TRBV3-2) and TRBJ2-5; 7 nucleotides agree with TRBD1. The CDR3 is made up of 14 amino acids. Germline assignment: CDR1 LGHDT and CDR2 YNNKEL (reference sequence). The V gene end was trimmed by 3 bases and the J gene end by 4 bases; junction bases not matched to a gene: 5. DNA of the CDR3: TGTGCCAGCAGCCATAGGGGGCAGGGAGAGACCCAGTACTTC. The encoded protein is CASSHRGQGETQYF.

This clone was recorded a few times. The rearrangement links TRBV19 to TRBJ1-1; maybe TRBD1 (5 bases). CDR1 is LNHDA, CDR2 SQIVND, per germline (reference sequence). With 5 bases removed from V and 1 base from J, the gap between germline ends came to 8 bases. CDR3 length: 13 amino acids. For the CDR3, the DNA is TGTGCCAGTAGTTGGACAAAGAACACTGAAGCTTTCTTT. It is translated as CASSWTKNTEAFF.

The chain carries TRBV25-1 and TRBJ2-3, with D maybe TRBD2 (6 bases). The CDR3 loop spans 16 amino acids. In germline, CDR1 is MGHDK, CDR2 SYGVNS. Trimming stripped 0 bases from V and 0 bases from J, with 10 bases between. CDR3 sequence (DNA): TGTGCCAGCAGTGAATATTCGGGGGTTAGCACAGATACGCAGTATTTT. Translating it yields CASSEYSGVSTDTQYF.

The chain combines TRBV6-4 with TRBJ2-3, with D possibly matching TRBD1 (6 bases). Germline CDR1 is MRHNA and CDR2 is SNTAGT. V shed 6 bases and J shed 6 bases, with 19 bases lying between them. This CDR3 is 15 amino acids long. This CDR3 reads CASSPTSGARDTQYF. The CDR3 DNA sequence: TGTGCCAGCAGCCCCACTTCAGGGGCCCGCGATACGCAGTATTTT.

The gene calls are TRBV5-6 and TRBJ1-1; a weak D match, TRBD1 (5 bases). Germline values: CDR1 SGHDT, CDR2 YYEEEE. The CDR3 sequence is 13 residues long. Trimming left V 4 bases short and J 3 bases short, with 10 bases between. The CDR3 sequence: CASSPGHYTEAFF. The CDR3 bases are TGTGCCAGCAGCCCAGGGCATTACACTGAAGCTTTCTTT.

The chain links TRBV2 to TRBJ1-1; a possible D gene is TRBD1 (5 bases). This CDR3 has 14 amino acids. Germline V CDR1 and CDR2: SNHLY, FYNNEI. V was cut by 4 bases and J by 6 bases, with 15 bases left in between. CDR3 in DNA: TGTGCCAGCAGTGTTCTCGAGGGGAGGGCTGAAGCTTTCTTT. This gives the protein CASSVLEGRAEAFF.

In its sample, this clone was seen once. CDR3 loop: CASSMTVAEAFF. The CDR3 DNA is TGTGCCAGCAGTATGACAGTGGCTGAAGCTTTCTTT. V and J are TRBV2 and TRBJ1-1; D is possibly TRBD1 (5 bases). This CDR3 has 12 amino acids. CDR1 is SNHLY, CDR2 FYNNEI, per germline. The ends were cut back, 5 bases at V and 6 bases at J, with 10 bases in the middle. The full variable domain, with the rest looked up from reference TRBV2 and TRBJ1-1, is EPEVTQTPSHQVTQMGQEVILRCVPISNHLYFYWYRQILGQKVEFLVSFYNNEISEKSEIFDDQFSVERPDGSNFTLKIRSTKLEDSAMYFCASSMTVAEAFFGQGTRLTVV.

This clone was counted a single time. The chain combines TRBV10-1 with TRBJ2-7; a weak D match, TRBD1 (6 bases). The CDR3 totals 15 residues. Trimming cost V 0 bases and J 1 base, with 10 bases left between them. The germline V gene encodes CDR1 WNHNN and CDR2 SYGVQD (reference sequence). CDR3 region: CASSESTRGSYEQYV. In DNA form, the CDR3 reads TGCGCCAGCAGTGAGTCGACGAGGGGGTCCTACGAGCAGTACGTC.

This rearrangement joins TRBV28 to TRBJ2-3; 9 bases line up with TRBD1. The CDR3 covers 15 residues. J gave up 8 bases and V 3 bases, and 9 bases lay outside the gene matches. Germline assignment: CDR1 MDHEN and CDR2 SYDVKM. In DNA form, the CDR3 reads TGTGCCAGCAGTTTTTCTGGACAGGGGTATGGTACGCAGTATTTT. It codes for CASSFSGQGYGTQYF.

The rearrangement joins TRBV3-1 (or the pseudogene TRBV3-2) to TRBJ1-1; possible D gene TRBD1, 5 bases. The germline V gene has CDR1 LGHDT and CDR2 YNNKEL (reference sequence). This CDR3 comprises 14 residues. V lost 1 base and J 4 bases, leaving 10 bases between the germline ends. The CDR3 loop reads CASSQGVGGTEAFF. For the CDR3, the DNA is TGTGCCAGCAGCCAAGGGGTGGGGGGCACTGAAGCTTTCTTT.

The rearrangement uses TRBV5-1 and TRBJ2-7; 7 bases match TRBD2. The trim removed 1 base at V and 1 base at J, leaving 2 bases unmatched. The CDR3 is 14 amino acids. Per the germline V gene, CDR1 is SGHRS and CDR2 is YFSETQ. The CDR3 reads CASSLYGGSYEQYV. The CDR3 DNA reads TGCGCCAGCAGCTTGTACGGGGGGTCCTACGAGCAGTACGTC.

The chain's CDR3 is CATSSLDRGLAKNIQYF. The CDR3 bases are TGTGCCACCAGCAGCTTAGACAGGGGACTAGCCAAAAACATTCAGTACTTC. The rearrangement joins TRBV15 to TRBJ2-4, with 8 bases identical to TRBD1. With 3 bases clipped from V and 0 bases from J, the junction kept 7 bases outside the gene matches. The germline V gene encodes CDR1 LNHNV and CDR2 YYDKDF (reference sequence). This CDR3 has 17 amino acids.

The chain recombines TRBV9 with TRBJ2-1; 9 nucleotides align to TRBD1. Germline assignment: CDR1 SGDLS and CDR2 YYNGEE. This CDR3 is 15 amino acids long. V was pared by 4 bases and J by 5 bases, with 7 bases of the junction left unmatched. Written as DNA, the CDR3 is TGTGCCAGCAGCCCGGGGGACAGGGAGAACAATGAGCAGTTCTTC. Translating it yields CASSPGDRENNEQFF. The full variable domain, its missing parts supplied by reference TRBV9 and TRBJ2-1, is DSGVTQTPKHLITATGQRVTLRCSPRSGDLSVYWYQQSLDQGLQFLIQYYNGEERAKGNILERFSAQQFPDLHSELNLSSLELGDSALYFCASSPGDRENNEQFFGPGTRLTVL.

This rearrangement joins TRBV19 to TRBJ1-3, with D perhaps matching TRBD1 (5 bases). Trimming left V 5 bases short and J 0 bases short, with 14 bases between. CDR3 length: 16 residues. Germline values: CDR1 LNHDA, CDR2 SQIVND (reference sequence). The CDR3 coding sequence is TGTGCCAGTAGTGACTCAGGGTTTAGCTCTGGAAACACCATATATTTT. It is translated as CASSDSGFSSGNTIYF.

In DNA form, the CDR3 reads TGTGCCAGCAGTTACGTCAGGGTGGAGACCCAGTACTTC. Translation gives CASSYVRVETQYF. The chain combines TRBV6-2 or TRBV6-3 with TRBJ2-5, with D perhaps TRBD1 (5 bases). V was pared by 2 bases and J by 5 bases, with 9 bases between. This CDR3 has 13 amino acids. Per germline, CDR1 MNHEY and CDR2 SVGEGT.

CDR3 region: CASSQLIWAGANYGYTF. CDR3 coding DNA: TGCGCCAGCAGCCAACTGATTTGGGCAGGGGCAAACTATGGCTACACCTTC. V gene TRBV4-1 combines with J gene TRBJ1-2, with D tentatively TRBD1 (6 bases). CDR3 size: 17 residues. V was cut by 2 bases and J by 2 bases, with 18 bases left in between. Germline V gene lookup returns CDR1 MGHRA and CDR2 YSYEKL.

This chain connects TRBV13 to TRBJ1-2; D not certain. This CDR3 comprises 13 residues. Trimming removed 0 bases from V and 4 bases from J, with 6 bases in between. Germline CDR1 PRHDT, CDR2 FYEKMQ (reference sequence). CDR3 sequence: CASSLGEIYGYTF. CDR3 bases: TGTGCCAGCAGCTTAGGAGAGATCTATGGCTACACCTTC. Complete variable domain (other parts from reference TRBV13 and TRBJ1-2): AAGVIQSPRHLIKEKRETATLKCYPIPRHDTVYWYQQGPGQDPQFLISFYEKMQSDKGSIPDRFSAQQFSDYHSELNMSSLELGDSALYFCASSLGEIYGYTFGSGTRLTVV.

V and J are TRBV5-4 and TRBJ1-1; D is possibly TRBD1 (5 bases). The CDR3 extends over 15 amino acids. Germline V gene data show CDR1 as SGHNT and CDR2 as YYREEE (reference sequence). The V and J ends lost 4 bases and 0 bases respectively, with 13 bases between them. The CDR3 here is CASSNRDFMNTEAFF. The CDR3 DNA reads TGTGCCAGCAGCAACCGGGACTTCATGAACACTGAAGCTTTCTTT.